This is a list of T cell receptor beta chains from one sample in a study of cytomegalovirus exposure and HLA in healthy donors. The assay was immunoSEQ multiplex PCR, and TCRdb's table has in-frame clones only and misses some. In the table there are around 67,000 clones, 75% to 80% of which are singletons. The sequencing sample was made of PBMCs. These receptors were collected from a man younger than 35 in good health and CMV-seropositive. The CDR3 runs from the conserved cysteine through the conserved F or W. A D gene is named only where the DNA matches it firmly. Some rows have no size entry. The others give once, few or many, or a class for an expanded clone.

cdr3_aa: CAIREAAGHEQYF
cdr3_nt: TGTGCCATCAGAGAGGCTGCGGGCCACGAGCAGTACTTC
j_call: TRBJ2-7
clone_size: few
d_call: .
v_call: TRBV10-3

cdr3_aa: CASSWATGGETQYF
cdr3_nt: TGCGCCAGCAGCTGGGCGACAGGGGGGGAGACCCAGTACTTC
j_call: TRBJ2-5
clone_size: .
d_call: TRBD1
v_call: TRBV5-1

cdr3_aa: CASGGGGRNTEAFF
cdr3_nt: TGTGCCAGCGGAGGGGGGGGCCGGAACACTGAAGCTTTCTTT
j_call: TRBJ1-1
clone_size: .
d_call: .
v_call: TRBV9

cdr3_aa: CAWSVLGNTEAFF
cdr3_nt: TGTGCCTGGAGTGTACTAGGGAACACTGAAGCTTTCTTT
j_call: TRBJ1-1
clone_size: few
d_call: .
v_call: TRBV30

cdr3_aa: CASSLGTSGAKQFF
cdr3_nt: TGCGCCAGCAGCTTGGGGACTAGCGGGGCAAAGCAGTTCTTC
j_call: TRBJ2-1
clone_size: .
d_call: TRBD2
v_call: TRBV5-1

cdr3_aa: CASSLRTVPSYEQYF
cdr3_nt: TGTGCCAGCAGCCTTCGGACAGTCCCTTCCTACGAGCAGTACTTC
j_call: TRBJ2-7
clone_size: .
d_call: .
v_call: TRBV11-2

cdr3_aa: CASSQTSGVYYEQYF
cdr3_nt: TGTGCCAGCAGCCAGACTAGCGGGGTTTACTACGAGCAGTACTTC
j_call: TRBJ2-7
clone_size: .
d_call: TRBD2
v_call: TRBV14

cdr3_aa: CAYTTSGGSNAQFF
cdr3_nt: TGTGCCTATACGACTAGCGGAGGTAGCAATGCGCAGTTCTTC
j_call: TRBJ2-1
clone_size: .
d_call: TRBD2
v_call: TRBV30

cdr3_aa: CASSATRGSTDTQYF
cdr3_nt: TGTGCCAGCAGCGCCACCCGGGGGAGCACAGATACGCAGTATTTT
j_call: TRBJ2-3
clone_size: .
d_call: .
v_call: TRBV9

cdr3_aa: CASSWTSGSGDTQYF
cdr3_nt: TGCGCCAGCAGCTGGACTAGCGGGAGTGGAGATACGCAGTATTTT
j_call: TRBJ2-3
clone_size: .
d_call: TRBD2
v_call: TRBV5-1

cdr3_aa: CASSQGPNTEAFF
cdr3_nt: TGCGCCAGCAGCCAGGGGCCGAACACTGAAGCTTTCTTT
j_call: TRBJ1-1
clone_size: .
d_call: .
v_call: TRBV4-1

cdr3_aa: CASSHLAGANTGELFF
cdr3_nt: TGTGCCAGCAGCCACCTAGCGGGTGCGAACACCGGGGAGCTGTTTTTT
j_call: TRBJ2-2
clone_size: .
d_call: TRBD2
v_call: TRBV14

cdr3_aa: CASRGGNEQFF
cdr3_nt: TGCGCCAGCAGAGGAGGCAATGAGCAGTTCTTC
j_call: TRBJ2-1
clone_size: once
d_call: .
v_call: TRBV5-1

cdr3_aa: CASSLRPGTGIQDTQYF
cdr3_nt: TGTGCCAGCAGCTTACGCCCCGGGACAGGGATTCAAGATACGCAGTATTTT
j_call: TRBJ2-3
clone_size: .
d_call: TRBD1
v_call: TRBV13

cdr3_aa: CAIGPFSGGSTGELFF
cdr3_nt: TGTGCCATCGGGCCCTTTAGCGGGGGTTCCACCGGGGAGCTGTTTTTT
j_call: TRBJ2-2
clone_size: .
d_call: TRBD2
v_call: TRBV10-3

cdr3_aa: CASSSRTASTDTQYF
cdr3_nt: TGTGCCAGCAGCTCTCGGACTGCTAGCACAGATACGCAGTATTTT
j_call: TRBJ2-3
clone_size: .
d_call: .
v_call: TRBV9

cdr3_aa: CASSLEGQNTEAFF
cdr3_nt: TGTGCCAGCAGCCTTGAGGGACAGAACACTGAAGCTTTCTTT
j_call: TRBJ1-1
clone_size: .
d_call: .
v_call: TRBV27

cdr3_aa: CAWSASTSRDYNEQFF
cdr3_nt: TGTGCCTGGAGCGCCTCCACATCCCGGGACTACAATGAGCAGTTCTTC
j_call: TRBJ2-1
clone_size: once
d_call: .
v_call: TRBV30

cdr3_aa: CAGRDSGREQYF
cdr3_nt: TGTGCCGGACGGGACAGCGGTAGGGAGCAGTACTTC
j_call: TRBJ2-7
clone_size: .
d_call: TRBD1
v_call: TRBV6-1

cdr3_aa: CASTGTANEKLFF
cdr3_nt: TGCGCCAGCACCGGGACAGCTAATGAAAAACTGTTTTTT
j_call: TRBJ1-4
clone_size: .
d_call: TRBD1
v_call: TRBV10-1

cdr3_aa: CASSLVGGAETQYF
cdr3_nt: TGCGCCAGCAGCTTGGTCGGGGGGGCGGAGACCCAGTACTTC
j_call: TRBJ2-5
clone_size: few
d_call: TRBD2
v_call: TRBV5-1

cdr3_aa: CASSYGLGQGYNEQFF
cdr3_nt: TGTGCCAGCAGTTACGGCCTAGGACAGGGTTACAATGAGCAGTTCTTC
j_call: TRBJ2-1
clone_size: few
d_call: TRBD1
v_call: TRBV6-5

cdr3_aa: CAISERQEYNEQFF
cdr3_nt: TGTGCCATCAGTGAAAGACAGGAGTACAATGAGCAGTTCTTC
j_call: TRBJ2-1
clone_size: .
d_call: .
v_call: TRBV10-3

cdr3_aa: CAVRGQGYGYTF
cdr3_nt: TGTGCCGTGCGGGGACAGGGCTATGGCTACACCTTC
j_call: TRBJ1-2
clone_size: .
d_call: TRBD1
v_call: TRBV6-1

cdr3_aa: CASSLTSGPYNEQFF
cdr3_nt: TGTGCCAGCAGCCTCACTAGCGGACCTTACAATGAGCAGTTCTTC
j_call: TRBJ2-1
clone_size: medium-sized
d_call: TRBD2
v_call: TRBV6-4

cdr3_aa: CAGSTNEKLFF
cdr3_nt: TGTGCCGGCTCAACTAATGAAAAACTGTTTTTT
j_call: TRBJ1-4
clone_size: .
d_call: .
v_call: TRBV5-4

cdr3_aa: CASSIPGEEEKLFF
cdr3_nt: TGTGCCAGCAGCATACCGGGAGAGGAGGAAAAACTGTTTTTT
j_call: TRBJ1-4
clone_size: .
d_call: .
v_call: TRBV2

cdr3_aa: CASSETSGGYYNEQFF
cdr3_nt: TGTGCCAGCAGTGAGACTAGCGGAGGATATTACAATGAGCAGTTCTTC
j_call: TRBJ2-1
clone_size: few
d_call: TRBD2
v_call: TRBV6-4

cdr3_aa: CASSTGGGITYEQYF
cdr3_nt: TGTGCCAGCAGCACGGGGGGGGGAATAACCTACGAGCAGTACTTC
j_call: TRBJ2-7
clone_size: .
d_call: TRBD2
v_call: TRBV5-4

cdr3_aa: CASSLKLRDREAFF
cdr3_nt: TGTGCCAGCAGCCTAAAACTCCGGGACAGAGAAGCTTTCTTT
j_call: TRBJ1-1
clone_size: .
d_call: TRBD1
v_call: TRBV7-8

cdr3_aa: CASSVIETQYF
cdr3_nt: TGTGCCAGCAGTGTAATAGAGACCCAGTACTTC
j_call: TRBJ2-5
clone_size: .
d_call: .
v_call: TRBV6-1

cdr3_aa: CAWSPGGAPSRWQPQHF
cdr3_nt: TGTGCCTGGAGCCCGGGGGGGGCCCCCTCCCGGTGGCAGCCCCAGCATTTT
j_call: TRBJ1-5
clone_size: .
d_call: .
v_call: TRBV30

cdr3_aa: CASSLPGDGYTF
cdr3_nt: TGTGCCAGCAGCCTCCCGGGAGATGGCTACACCTTC
j_call: TRBJ1-2
clone_size: .
d_call: .
v_call: TRBV5-4

cdr3_aa: CASSYTGRDRDEQFF
cdr3_nt: TGTGCCAGCAGTTACACAGGACGGGACAGGGATGAGCAGTTCTTC
j_call: TRBJ2-1
clone_size: once
d_call: TRBD1
v_call: TRBV6-5

cdr3_aa: CASSLGWGETHEQYF
cdr3_nt: TGTGCCAGCAGCTTAGGCTGGGGAGAGACCCACGAGCAGTACTTC
j_call: TRBJ2-7
clone_size: few
d_call: .
v_call: TRBV11-3

cdr3_aa: CASNRDRVPGANVLTF
cdr3_nt: TGTGCCTCTAACCGGGACAGGGTCCCTGGGGCCAACGTCCTGACTTTC
j_call: TRBJ2-6
clone_size: once
d_call: TRBD1
v_call: TRBV30

cdr3_aa: CASSLQAEKLFF
cdr3_nt: TGTGCCAGCAGCCTTCAAGCCGAAAAACTGTTTTTT
j_call: TRBJ1-4
clone_size: few
d_call: .
v_call: TRBV7-9

cdr3_aa: CASSPAGTGKNEGYTF
cdr3_nt: TGTGCCAGCAGTCCTGCCGGGACAGGGAAGAACGAGGGCTACACCTTC
j_call: TRBJ1-2
clone_size: few
d_call: TRBD1
v_call: TRBV28

cdr3_aa: CASSLRTGGKNTEAFF
cdr3_nt: TGTGCCAGCAGCCTAAGGACAGGGGGCAAGAACACTGAAGCTTTCTTT
j_call: TRBJ1-1
clone_size: few
d_call: TRBD1
v_call: TRBV7-8

cdr3_aa: CSVEVPNGANVLTF
cdr3_nt: TGCAGCGTTGAAGTTCCCAATGGGGCCAACGTCCTGACTTTC
j_call: TRBJ2-6
clone_size: .
d_call: .
v_call: TRBV29-1

cdr3_aa: CASSELGTVGPYNEQFF
cdr3_nt: TGTGCCAGCAGTGAGTTGGGGACAGTGGGGCCCTACAATGAGCAGTTCTTC
j_call: TRBJ2-1
clone_size: .
d_call: TRBD1
v_call: TRBV25-1

cdr3_aa: CASSEAGGQGAETQYF
cdr3_nt: TGTGCCAGCAGTGAAGCCGGAGGACAGGGGGCGGAGACCCAGTACTTC
j_call: TRBJ2-5
clone_size: once
d_call: TRBD1
v_call: TRBV6-1

cdr3_aa: CASSFNGGVGSQYF
cdr3_nt: TGTGCCAGCAGCTTTAATGGGGGCGTGGGGTCCCAGTACTTC
j_call: TRBJ2-5
clone_size: .
d_call: .
v_call: TRBV5-4

cdr3_aa: CASSVAGGTDTQYF
cdr3_nt: TGTGCCAGCAGTGTAGCGGGGGGCACAGATACGCAGTATTTT
j_call: TRBJ2-3
clone_size: many
d_call: TRBD2
v_call: TRBV6-4

cdr3_aa: CASSLDRSYNSPLHF
cdr3_nt: TGTGCCAGCAGCTTGGATCGCTCCTATAATTCACCCCTCCACTTT
j_call: TRBJ1-6
clone_size: .
d_call: .
v_call: TRBV5-6

cdr3_aa: CAWRYGGYQETQYF
cdr3_nt: TGTGCCTGGAGGTACGGGGGGTACCAAGAGACCCAGTACTTC
j_call: TRBJ2-5
clone_size: .
d_call: TRBD2
v_call: TRBV30

cdr3_aa: CASSERVAGRTDTQYF
cdr3_nt: TGTGCCAGCAGTGAAAGGGTAGCGGGGAGGACAGATACGCAGTATTTT
j_call: TRBJ2-3
clone_size: few
d_call: TRBD2
v_call: TRBV6-1

cdr3_aa: CASSGTGERSYEQYF
cdr3_nt: TGTGCCAGCAGTGGGACAGGGGAAAGGTCCTACGAGCAGTACTTC
j_call: TRBJ2-7
clone_size: .
d_call: TRBD1
v_call: TRBV6-1

cdr3_aa: CASSFLEGMNTEAFF
cdr3_nt: TGTGCCAGCAGCTTTTTGGAGGGAATGAACACTGAAGCTTTCTTT
j_call: TRBJ1-1
clone_size: .
d_call: .
v_call: TRBV7-9

cdr3_aa: CASSRTALEQYF
cdr3_nt: TGTGCCAGCAGTCGGACAGCCCTCGAGCAGTACTTC
j_call: TRBJ2-7
clone_size: .
d_call: .
v_call: TRBV2

cdr3_aa: CSVEPMGTGGTEAFF
cdr3_nt: TGCAGCGTTGAACCCATGGGAACAGGCGGCACTGAAGCTTTCTTT
j_call: TRBJ1-1
clone_size: .
d_call: .
v_call: TRBV29-1

cdr3_aa: CASRSGQAGTEAFF
cdr3_nt: TGTGCCAGCAGATCCGGACAGGCTGGGACTGAAGCTTTCTTT
j_call: TRBJ1-1
clone_size: once
d_call: TRBD1
v_call: TRBV11-2

cdr3_aa: CASGNFGPRTGWTEAFF
cdr3_nt: TGTGCTAGTGGCAACTTCGGTCCCCGGACAGGATGGACTGAAGCTTTCTTT
j_call: TRBJ1-1
clone_size: .
d_call: TRBD1
v_call: TRBV12-5

cdr3_aa: CASSLRTSGRLFDTQYF
cdr3_nt: TGTGCCAGCAGCTTAAGGACTAGCGGGAGACTATTTGATACGCAGTATTTT
j_call: TRBJ2-3
clone_size: .
d_call: TRBD2
v_call: TRBV7-2

cdr3_aa: CAWSGQDYNSPLHF
cdr3_nt: TGTGCCTGGAGTGGACAGGACTATAATTCACCCCTCCACTTT
j_call: TRBJ1-6
clone_size: .
d_call: .
v_call: TRBV30

cdr3_aa: CASSEQQGSTDTQYF
cdr3_nt: TGTGCCAGCAGTGAACAACAGGGTAGCACAGATACGCAGTATTTT
j_call: TRBJ2-3
clone_size: few
d_call: .
v_call: TRBV6-1

cdr3_aa: CASSMGQGIHEQYF
cdr3_nt: TGTGCCAGTAGTATGGGACAGGGAATCCACGAGCAGTACTTC
j_call: TRBJ2-7
clone_size: once
d_call: TRBD1
v_call: TRBV19

cdr3_aa: CASSLVMNTEAFF
cdr3_nt: TGTGCCAGCAGTTTAGTAATGAACACTGAAGCTTTCTTT
j_call: TRBJ1-1
clone_size: once
d_call: .
v_call: TRBV27

cdr3_aa: CSVSPGFTGELFF
cdr3_nt: TGCAGCGTTTCACCGGGATTCACCGGGGAGCTGTTTTTT
j_call: TRBJ2-2
clone_size: .
d_call: .
v_call: TRBV29-1